This T cell receptor beta chain emerged from a study of blood T cell repertoires in COVID-19. The ends lost 6 bases at V and 2 bases at J; junction bases unmatched: 7. CDR1 and CDR2 (germline): MNHEY, SVGAGI. The CDR3 consists of 14 residues. Participants were aged 18 to 89 years, lived in around 25 US areas, and enrolled virtually. Cohorts were based on clinical histories the participants reported. Authors' data handling: Reference gene primer amplification in the assay estimated nucleated cell counts. The repertoire was sequenced with immunoSEQ multiplex PCR; TCRdb's copy has only in-frame clones and lacks some. The DNA gave D and trimming, while V, J and clone size come from that table. The sample yields about 260,000 clones, around four fifths seen once.

This clonotype was sampled from a man younger than 40 with acute COVID-19. V and J are TRBV6-5 and TRBJ2-7, with 7 bases that match TRBD1. Sequenced sample: PBMCs or T cells enriched from blood (not recorded which). The DNA of the CDR3 is TGTGCCAGCAGCCAAGGGGACAGCGCCTACGAGCAGTACGTC. It codes for CASSQGDSAYEQYV.